The rows below give T cell receptor beta chains drawn from one sample of a study of vaccination and CD4 T cells after COVID-19. TCRdb ran MiXCR on the PCR reads and lists one entry per CDR3 protein. The table includes just over 35,000 distinct CDR3 sequences, more than 30% detected once. Sequenced material: CD4+ T cells from blood, taken about 7 months after SARS-CoV-2 vaccination. These TCRs come from a human donor who had recovered from COVID-19. The CDR3 runs from the conserved cysteine through the conserved F or W. A D gene is named only where the DNA matches it firmly. Some rows have no size entry. The others give once, few or many, or a class for an expanded clone.

V	J	size	D	DNA	CDR3
TRBV6-1	TRBJ2-1	-	-	TGTGCCAGCAAGAGGGAAGTTGGCTACAATGAGCAGTTCTTC	CASKREVGYNEQFF
TRBV19	TRBJ2-5	few	TRBD2	TGTGCCAGTAGTATATCTGGGACTAGCGGAGAGACCCAGTACTTC	CASSISGTSGETQYF
TRBV19	TRBJ1-2	few	TRBD1	TGTGCCAGTAGTAGGAAGGGGGCCGGCTATGGCTACACCTTC	CASSRKGAGYGYTF
TRBV7-2	TRBJ2-7	-	-	TGTGCCAGCAGGAACCCGGCGACTTCCTACGAGCAGTACTTC	CASRNPATSYEQYF
TRBV4-1	TRBJ1-6	few	TRBD1	TGCGCCAGCAGCTACGACAGGGGGCGTCCACCCCTCCACTTT	CASSYDRGRPPLHF
TRBV28	TRBJ2-7	few	-	TGTGCCAGCAGGAATTCTGGGGCTCAGGCCTACGAGCAGTACTTC	CASRNSGAQAYEQYF
TRBV7-2	TRBJ2-7	-	-	TGTGCCAGCAGTACCGCCTACGAGCAGTACTTC	CASSTAYEQYF
TRBV27	TRBJ1-5	few	TRBD1	TGTGCCAGCAGCCTGACAGGGAATCGCAATCAGCCCCAGCATTTT	CASSLTGNRNQPQHF
TRBV19	TRBJ1-2	few	TRBD1	TGTGCCAGTGGAAGACAGGGGTCATATGGCTACACCTTC	CASGRQGSYGYTF
TRBV7-9	TRBJ2-7	few	-	TGTGCCAGCAGCTTAGCCCCCGGGACTCTACCGTACGAGCAGTACTTC	CASSLAPGTLPYEQYF
TRBV7-9	TRBJ2-2	few	-	TGTGCCAGCAGCTTAGAAAGGGCCGGGGAGCTGTTTTTT	CASSLERAGELFF
TRBV21-1	TRBJ2-2	-	-	TGTGCCAGCAGCCTAGGACAGAGAAGGACCGGGGAGCTGTTTTTT	CASSLGQRRTGELFF
TRBV6-1	TRBJ2-7	-	-	TGTGCCAGCAACCCTCGGGGCGGACCCTCCTACGAGCAGTACTTC	CASNPRGGPSYEQYF
TRBV25-1	TRBJ2-1	-	TRBD2	TGTGCCAGCAGTGGAGGGACTAGCGGGTCCTACAATGAGCAGTTCTTC	CASSGGTSGSYNEQFF
TRBV28	TRBJ1-2	-	TRBD1	TGTGCCAGCCGGGACAGGGGAAGAGGAGACTATGGCTACACCTTC	CASRDRGRGDYGYTF
TRBV7-3	TRBJ1-6	few	TRBD1	TGTGCCAGCAGCTCCGGGACAGGGGGTTCACCCCTCCACTTT	CASSSGTGGSPLHF
TRBV7-8	TRBJ2-7	-	-	TGTGCCAGCAGCTTAGAAAGGGTAGGGCCCTACGAGCAGTACTTC	CASSLERVGPYEQYF
TRBV7-3	TRBJ1-1	-	-	TGTGCCAGCAGCTTAGACAGACACACTGAAGCTTTCTTT	CASSLDRHTEAFF
TRBV6-5	TRBJ2-5	-	-	TGTGCCAGCAGTTACTCGGGGGAGACCCAGTACTTC	CASSYSGETQYF
TRBV27	TRBJ1-6	-	TRBD1	TGTACCAGTAGGACAGGGGATAATTCACCCCTCCACTTT	CTSRTGDNSPLHF
TRBV6-1	TRBJ2-5	few	TRBD2	TGTGCCAGCAGGGTGGCGGGGGGAGAGACCCAGTACTTC	CASRVAGGETQYF
TRBV28	TRBJ1-5	few	-	TGTGCCAGCAGTAGCCTGTACAGACGAAATAGCAATCAGCCCCAGCATTTT	CASSSLYRRNSNQPQHF
TRBV20-1	TRBJ2-1	few	-	TGCAGTGCCAGAGAGCCTGAAGGGACCTACAATGAGCAGTTCTTC	CSAREPEGTYNEQFF
TRBV10-3	TRBJ2-7	-	TRBD1	TGTGCCATCAGTGGTGGGGACAGGGGCCCCTACGAGCAGTACTTC	CAISGGDRGPYEQYF
TRBV20-1	TRBJ2-7	few	TRBD2	TGCAGTGTTGAGAGACTAGCGGGTAACTACGAGCAGTACTTC	CSVERLAGNYEQYF
TRBV20-1	TRBJ2-1	-	-	TGCAGTGCTAGAGACCGGGTAGCGAAAAGCTCCTACAATGAGCAGTTCTTC	CSARDRVAKSSYNEQFF
TRBV7-2	TRBJ2-1	few	TRBD1	TGTGCCAGCAGCTCGTATAGAGCGGGACAGGGTGAGCAGTTCTTC	CASSSYRAGQGEQFF
TRBV7-9	TRBJ2-1	many	TRBD1	TGTGCCAGCAGCTTGGGACAGGTTTACAATGAGCAGTTCTTC	CASSLGQVYNEQFF
TRBV5-3	TRBJ2-1	-	-	TGTGCCAGAAGCTCTAAGCCGAGCTCCTACAATGAGCAGTTCTTC	CARSSKPSSYNEQFF
TRBV28	TRBJ2-7	-	-	TGTGCCAGCAGTCGGACACCCCTCTCCTACGAGCAGTACTTC	CASSRTPLSYEQYF
TRBV20-1	TRBJ2-7	-	-	TGCAGTGCCGAGAATACTAGGGACTCCCCGAGCTCCTACGAGCAGTACTTC	CSAENTRDSPSSYEQYF
TRBV15	TRBJ2-5	many	-	TGTGCCACCAGCAGAGAACAAGAGACCCAGTACTTC	CATSREQETQYF
TRBV10-3	TRBJ2-1	-	TRBD1	TGTGCCATCAGTGAACACAGGGGTACCTACAATGAGCAGTTCTTC	CAISEHRGTYNEQFF
TRBV15	TRBJ2-1	few	TRBD2	TGTGCCACCAGCAGTGAAGGGACTAGCGGGAATGAGCAGTTCTTC	CATSSEGTSGNEQFF
TRBV7-9	TRBJ2-3	-	-	TGTGCCAGCCGCTCATCCGGGATAAGTTCTAGCACAGATACGCAGTATTTT	CASRSSGISSSTDTQYF
TRBV20-1	TRBJ2-7	few	-	TGCAGTGCTAGAGAAACTGACTGGGCTCAGGGCGAGCAGTACTTC	CSARETDWAQGEQYF
TRBV10-3	TRBJ2-3	few	-	TGTGCCATCAGTGGACAGGGCACAGATACGCAGTATTTT	CAISGQGTDTQYF
TRBV2	TRBJ2-5	-	-	TGTGCCAGCAGTGAAGGGCTAACCTGGGGCGAAGAGACCCAGTACTTC	CASSEGLTWGEETQYF
TRBV15	TRBJ2-7	few	TRBD2	TGTGCCACCACCCTGGGACTAGCGGGGCAGAACCAATACTACGAGCAGTACTTC	CATTLGLAGQNQYYEQYF
TRBV20-1	TRBJ2-7	-	-	TGCAGTGCCAGCCAGGCCCGACGGCTTCGCTCCTACGAGCAGTACTTC	CSASQARRLRSYEQYF
TRBV18	TRBJ2-5	-	-	TGTGCCAGCTCACCACTCCTGGGGAGCCAAGAGACCCAGTACTTC	CASSPLLGSQETQYF